The 15 T cell receptor beta chains in this list originate from one sample, sequenced in a study of CXCR3-negative and CXCR3-positive naive CD8 T cells. No antigen has been assigned to these receptors. 5' RACE that incorporated UMI labels was used to prepare the TRB cDNA libraries. TCRdb re-called the 5' RACE reads and shows each CDR3 protein once, DNA omitted. This sample's table reports about 86,000 distinct CDR3 sequences. General observations from the study: Comparison of naive cells showed more hydrophobic TRB CDR3s in CXCR3-positive than in CXCR3-negative naive cells.

The sample was naive CXCR3+ CD8+ T cells from blood. Specified subset: CD45RO-CCR7+CD27+CD95- naive CD8+ T cells expressing CXCR3 (TNR3+). These receptors came from a human donor in good health. Some clones in this sample may be carry-over from other donors' samples.

The chain has TRBV2 and TRBJ1-2; the D call of TRBD1 rests on TCRdb alone, since no DNA is present to check it. CDR3 length: 14 residues. Germline-derived CDR1 and CDR2 are SNHLY and FYNNEI. CDR3 residues: CASSFYGGSDGYTF.

The chain has TRBV4-1 and TRBJ1-5. CDR1 and CDR2 (germline): MGHRA, YSYEKL. The CDR3 is made up of 12 amino acids. CDR3 region: CASSQGHQPQHF.

Here the CDR3 reads CASSPTSSGKGGELFF. J is TRBJ2-2 and V is TRBV7-8; TCRdb names TRBD1, which stays unverified in the absence of DNA. From germline, CDR1 is SGHVS and CDR2 FQNEAQ. The CDR3 totals 16 residues.

This chain joins TRBV28 and TRBJ2-1. The CDR3 spans 15 residues. Germline loops: CDR1 MDHEN, CDR2 SYDVKM. CDR3 region: CASSWEVASYNEQFF.

CDR3 sequence reads: CSAYSTGGYGYTF. The genes are TRBV20-1 and TRBJ1-2; TCRdb returns TRBD1, unconfirmable since there is no DNA. This CDR3 is 13 amino acids long. The germline gives CDR1 DFQATT, CDR2 SNEGSKA (reference sequence).

V usage is TRBV27 and J usage is TRBJ2-1; no DNA is available, so the TRBD1 call from TCRdb remains unchecked. This CDR3 has 15 amino acids. Germline V gene data show CDR1 as MNHEY and CDR2 as SMNVEV (reference sequence). CDR3 amino acids: CASSLFAGGNNEQFF.

This chain uses TRBV29-1 with TRBJ1-2; the D gene TCRdb calls, TRBD1, cannot be checked with no DNA. Germline V gives CDR1 SQVTM, CDR2 ANQGSEA. The CDR3 spans 16 residues. The CDR3 region is CSVVRGQGMGNYGYTF.

The chain uses TRBV29-1 and TRBJ2-7; TCRdb calls TRBD1, which cannot be checked without DNA. CDR3 length: 13 amino acids. Germline CDR1 SQVTM, CDR2 ANQGSEA. The CDR3 region is CSVAKGMVYEQYF.

The chain carries TRBV6-5 and TRBJ2-3. Germline V gene data show CDR1 as MNHEY and CDR2 as SVGAGI. The CDR3 is made up of 15 amino acids. The CDR3 protein is CASSYSSGDDDTQYF.

The CDR3: CASSDVLELRSDTQYF. The chain has TRBV6-4 and TRBJ2-3; TCRdb outputs TRBD2, but without DNA this stays unchecked. This CDR3 has 16 residues. Germline V gene data show CDR1 as MRHNA and CDR2 as SNTAGT.

The gene calls are TRBV13 and TRBJ2-3; TCRdb calls TRBD2, which cannot be checked without DNA. Germline V CDR1 and CDR2: PRHDT, FYEKMQ (reference sequence). This CDR3 has 16 residues. The CDR3 protein is CASSSRLAGYPDTQYF.

The chain has TRBV4-1 and TRBJ1-1. This CDR3 comprises 12 residues. Germline loops: CDR1 MGHRA, CDR2 YSYEKL. The CDR3 sequence: CASSSGREEAFF.

The chain combines TRBV6-5 with TRBJ1-4. CDR1 MNHEY and CDR2 SVGAGI come from the germline V gene. The CDR3 length is 14 residues. CDR3 residues: CASSLSGLNEKLFF.

The rearrangement joins TRBV4-3 to TRBJ2-1; the D call from TCRdb, TRBD1, cannot be confirmed without DNA. Germline values: CDR1 LGHNA, CDR2 YSLEER. This CDR3 region has 16 residues. The CDR3 spells CASSQDWTGGGDEQFF.

The chain has TRBV6-2 or TRBV6-3 and TRBJ2-7; no DNA is available, so the TRBD1 call from TCRdb remains unchecked. The CDR3 has 17 amino acids. The germline CDR1 and CDR2 sequences are MNHEY and SVGEGT. Here the CDR3 reads CASSYVSPRTGGYEQYF.